The clone carrying this TCR beta chain showed up just a few times. The antigen is undetermined. These data are taken from a study of early stage breast cancer tumors. For the study at large: Invasive lobular carcinomas made up about 30% of the 12 ER+/PR+/HER2- tumors.

Libraries were prepared by immunoSEQ multiplex PCR; TCRdb keeps only in-frame clonotypes and omits some of them. The data contain fewer than 35,000 clones, over 70% of them singletons. Roughly 19-50 mg of tissue was diced for each tumor. The V segment lost 6 bases and the J segment 2 bases; nucleotides outside the gene matches: 9. CDR3 length: 15 amino acids. Germline lookup yields CDR1 SEHNR and CDR2 FQNEAQ (reference sequence). Regarding the study as a whole: Most shared enriched TCRB sequences were commonly generated ones.

The chain combines TRBV7-9 with TRBJ1-1, with 7 bases that match TRBD1. The material sequenced was breast tumor tissue. The TCR originated in a person aged 25 to 40 with breast cancer. The CDR3 DNA is TGTGCCAGCAGGGGTGAACAGGGGTACAACACTGAAGCTTTCTTT. It is translated as CASRGEQGYNTEAFF.